Shown below are 22 T cell receptor beta chains from a single sample sequenced in a study of CD8+ T cells in alopecia areata. Sequencing used cDNA as its template, made by extracting RNA and reverse transcribing it. Sequencing used immunoSEQ multiplex PCR; TCRdb keeps in-frame clones, though not all of them. The data show 110,000 to 150,000 clones, roughly 53% seen once. This material consisted of CD4+ T cells sorted from blood, taken at week 0. These receptors were obtained from a human donor with alopecia areata.

The CDR3 sequence is CASSFSQGAGEQYF. In DNA, the CDR3 is TGTGCCAGCAGTTTTAGTCAGGGGGCGGGCGAGCAGTACTTC. The V call is TRBV27, the J call TRBJ2-7; 8 bases match TRBD1. This CDR3 region has 14 residues. V was pared by 3 bases and J by 6 bases, with 7 bases of the junction left unmatched. Germline V gene data show CDR1 as MNHEY and CDR2 as SMNVEV (reference sequence).

The V call is TRBV5-1, the J call TRBJ1-5; D perhaps matches TRBD1 (5 bases). Germline V gene sequence: CDR1 SGHRS, CDR2 YFSETQ. V was cut by 4 bases and J by 2 bases, with 13 bases left in between. This CDR3 is built from 15 residues. CDR3 DNA sequence: TGCGCCAGCAGCCCCCGCGAGGGACGCAATCAGCCCCAGCATTTT. As protein: CASSPREGRNQPQHF.

V is TRBV2 and J is TRBJ2-6; D is undetermined. Trimming stripped 1 base from V and 0 bases from J, with 4 bases between. CDR3 length equals 15 residues. The germline CDR1 and CDR2 sequences are SNHLY and FYNNEI. The CDR3 nucleotides are TGTGCCAGCAGTGAAGTTGTCTCTGGGGCCAACGTCCTGACTTTC. Encoded protein: CASSEVVSGANVLTF.

The chain's CDR3 is CASSHRENTEAFF. Written as DNA, the CDR3 is TGTGCCAGCAGTCATAGGGAGAACACTGAAGCTTTCTTT. This sequence joins TRBV5-6 and TRBJ1-1; D is ambiguous. Trimming took off 5 bases at V and 1 base at J, with 9 bases between the two ends. Germline CDR1 reads SGHDT; CDR2 reads YYEEEE. This CDR3 contains 13 residues.

The chain combines TRBV4-3 with TRBJ2-3; a possible D gene is TRBD2 (5 bases). The CDR3 contains 15 residues. CDR1 and CDR2 (germline): LGHNA, YSLEER. Trimming shortened V by 1 base and J by 1 base, and 9 bases separated the two germline ends. The CDR3 region has the DNA TGCGCCAGCAGCCAAGGGACTCGGCGCACAGATACGCAGTATTTT. Translated, it gives CASSQGTRRTDTQYF.

This clone showed up just a few times. The chain combines TRBV7-8 with TRBJ2-1; 7 positions match TRBD1. The CDR3 loop spans 16 amino acids. Per germline, CDR1 SGHVS and CDR2 FQNEAQ. The J segment lost 4 bases and the V segment lost 1 base, leaving 7 bases of the junction unmatched. CDR3 amino acids: CASSLVAGTAYNEQFF. The DNA for the CDR3 is TGTGCCAGCAGCTTAGTCGCCGGGACAGCATACAATGAGCAGTTCTTC.

V usage is TRBV4-1 and J usage is TRBJ2-7; D is perhaps TRBD1 (5 bases). The CDR3 sequence is 15 residues long. The germline V gene has CDR1 MGHRA and CDR2 YSYEKL. V was pared by 4 bases and J by 2 bases, with 15 bases between. CDR3 in amino acids: CASSPQTQGPYEQYF. The CDR3 nucleotides read TGCGCCAGCAGCCCACAGACGCAGGGTCCCTACGAGCAGTACTTC.

The chain joins TRBV5-1 to TRBJ2-3; the match to TRBD2 covers 11 bases. Trimming removed 4 bases from V and 0 bases from J; junction bases left unmatched: 7. CDR3 length: 17 residues. CDR1 is SGHRS and CDR2 is YFSETQ in the germline V gene. The CDR3 bases are TGCGCCAGCAGCCGGGGACTAGCGGAGCGAAGCACAGATACGCAGTATTTT. Translated: CASSRGLAERSTDTQYF.

The DNA of the CDR3 is TGCAGCGTTAATGACGGAACCTACGAGCAGTACTTC. Translated, it gives CSVNDGTYEQYF. The chain is built from TRBV29-1 and TRBJ2-7; D is uncertain. Trimming pared 5 bases from V and 2 bases from J, leaving 10 bases between. There are 12 residues in the CDR3. Germline values: CDR1 SQVTM, CDR2 ANQGSEA.

The V and J genes are TRBV23-1 and TRBJ1-2; TRBD1 matches at 8 bases. TRBV23-1 is sorted into the ORF group, with uncertain function. The V segment lost 2 bases and the J segment 7 bases; nucleotides outside the gene matches: 6. The CDR3 totals 14 residues. The CDR3, as DNA: TGCGCCAGCAGTCAAGGACAGGGAGTTGGTGGCTACACCTTC. The encoded protein is CASSQGQGVGGYTF.

The chain couples TRBV30 to TRBJ2-7; a possible D gene is TRBD1 (6 bases). The germline V gene encodes CDR1 GTSNPN and CDR2 SVGIG (reference sequence). The length of the CDR3 is 13 residues. Trimming shortened V by 0 bases and J by 2 bases, and 8 bases separated the two germline ends. CDR3 residues: CAWSVDSTYEQYF. Here the CDR3 DNA reads TGTGCCTGGAGTGTGGACAGTACCTACGAGCAGTACTTC.

This clone showed up just a few times. This rearrangement joins TRBV5-1 to TRBJ1-5; no definite D call. This CDR3 is built from 14 residues. The ends were cut back, 1 base at V and 5 bases at J, with 10 bases in the middle. Germline CDR1 reads SGHRS; CDR2 reads YFSETQ. The CDR3 reads CASSLSGPHQPQHF. The DNA for the CDR3 is TGCGCCAGCAGCTTGTCAGGCCCGCATCAGCCCCAGCATTTT.

V usage is TRBV7-9 and J usage is TRBJ1-1; D remains unclear. Trimming shortened V by 0 bases and J by 0 bases, and 5 bases separated the two germline ends. Germline loops: CDR1 SEHNR, CDR2 FQNEAQ (reference sequence). This CDR3 comprises 14 residues. The CDR3 DNA sequence: TGTGCCAGCAGCTTAGCGCTGGTGAACACTGAAGCTTTCTTT. Its protein product is CASSLALVNTEAFF.

The CDR3 reads CASSLANTGELFF. The CDR3 DNA follows: TGTGCCAGCAGTTTGGCTAACACCGGGGAGCTGTTTTTT. The chain couples TRBV27 to TRBJ2-2; D remains unclear. CDR3 length: 13 residues. Germline V lookup: CDR1 MNHEY, CDR2 SMNVEV (reference sequence). The V end was cut by 3 bases, the J end by 2 bases, with 4 bases between.

This clone was picked up a small number of times. The CDR3 loop is CAWSQDRRLYGYTF. DNA for the CDR3: TGTGCCTGGAGCCAAGACAGGCGCCTCTATGGCTACACCTTC. This chain links TRBV30 with TRBJ1-2; a weak D match, TRBD1 (6 bases). V was pared by 3 bases and J by 4 bases, with 15 bases between. Germline V gene lookup returns CDR1 GTSNPN and CDR2 SVGIG (reference sequence). This CDR3 contains 14 residues.

The rearrangement links TRBV2 to TRBJ1-4; D is ambiguous. V lost 2 bases, J lost 8 bases, and 12 bases lay in between. The germline gives CDR1 SNHLY, CDR2 FYNNEI. The CDR3 totals 14 residues. CDR3 loop: CASSELPGIEKLFF. Written as DNA, the CDR3 is TGTGCCAGCAGTGAACTCCCCGGGATCGAAAAACTGTTTTTT.

V and J are TRBV4-2 and TRBJ1-1; D is ambiguous. The CDR3 runs to 14 residues. V was cut by 3 bases and J by 1 base, with 9 bases left in between. The germline V gene encodes CDR1 LGHNA and CDR2 YNFKEQ. The CDR3 reads CASSQTGRNTEAFF. The CDR3 region has the DNA TGTGCCAGCAGCCAGACCGGGAGGAACACTGAAGCTTTCTTT.

In its sample, this clone was seen a few times. The gene calls are TRBV30 and TRBJ2-1; 7 bases agree with TRBD2. CDR1 GTSNPN and CDR2 SVGIG come from the germline V gene (reference sequence). The CDR3 is made up of 14 amino acids. The ends lost 0 bases at V and 10 bases at J; junction bases unmatched: 9. The CDR3 spells CAWSVLRGRREQFF. DNA for the CDR3: TGTGCCTGGAGTGTTTTGCGGGGGAGAAGAGAGCAGTTCTTC. Full variable domain (remainder filled in from reference TRBV30 and TRBJ2-1): SQTIHQWPATLVQPVGSPLSLECTVEGTSNPNLYWYRQAAGRGLQLLFYSVGIGQISSEVPQNLSASRPQDRQFILSSKKLLLSDSGFYLCAWSVLRGRREQFFGPGTRLTVL.

The chain has TRBV6-5 and TRBJ1-2; tentatively, D is TRBD1 (6 bases). CDR1 and CDR2 from the germline V gene are MNHEY and SVGAGI. V gave up 5 bases and J gave up 8 bases, with 21 bases separating them. The CDR3 sequence is 15 residues long. The CDR3 sequence: CASSTLRGTGYGYTF. The CDR3 region has the DNA TGTGCCAGCAGTACCCTACGGGGAACAGGGTACGGCTACACCTTC.

The chain couples TRBV28 to TRBJ2-1; D uncertain. In germline, CDR1 is MDHEN, CDR2 SYDVKM. Trimming removed 1 base from V and 7 bases from J, with 11 bases in between. The CDR3 length is 14 residues. For the CDR3, the DNA is TGTGCCAGCAGTTTATCTACGGTACTAAATGAGCAGTTCTTC. This sequence encodes CASSLSTVLNEQFF.

The CDR3 reads CASSHDRLYEQYF. The CDR3 bases are TGTGCCAGCAGCCACGATCGGCTCTACGAGCAGTACTTC. The J gene is TRBJ2-7, the V gene TRBV4-2; D ambiguous. The germline CDR1 and CDR2 sequences are LGHNA and YNFKEQ. This CDR3 region has 13 residues. V was clipped by 3 bases and J by 3 bases, with 9 bases between them.

The genes are TRBV5-1 and TRBJ2-7; 10 nucleotides agree with TRBD1. Germline V gives CDR1 SGHRS, CDR2 YFSETQ. V trimming: 5 bases; J trimming: 4 bases; junction bases outside the gene matches: 6. The CDR3 totals 14 residues. The CDR3: CASSDRGRFYEQYF. Here the CDR3 DNA reads TGCGCCAGCAGTGACAGGGGGCGATTTTACGAGCAGTACTTC.